Sequencing of this T cell receptor beta chain was carried out in a study of CD8 T cells in ankylosing spondylitis. One entry per CDR3 protein results from TCRdb running MiXCR on the 5' RACE reads. The sample has tens of thousands of distinct CDR3 sequences, approximately 5.3% seen once. The CDR3 is made up of 15 amino acids. V shed 6 bases, J shed 3 bases, and the junction held 7 bases outside the gene matches. From germline, CDR1 is SGDLS and CDR2 YYNGEE. This clonotype was picked up many times. The receptor's source is a male donor with ankylosing spondylitis or in good health (not recorded which). The sample taken for sequencing was blood, either unsorted or a sorted T cell fraction (not recorded which). The rearrangement joins TRBV9 to TRBJ2-1; 9 bases align to TRBD1. The CDR3 DNA sequence: TGTGCCAGCAACCTACAGGGGGCGGACTACAATGAGCAGTTCTTC. Translating gives CASNLQGADYNEQFF.